The source of this T cell receptor (beta chain) is a study of blood T cell repertoires in COVID-19. As for the study in general: COVID-19 samples from acute and convalescent phases originated in the United States, Italy and Spain. PBMCs, B-cell-depleted T cells, or T cells were the source of the cDNA or gDNA that made up the material.

As originally analysed: Reference gene primer amplification gave estimated nucleated cell counts. The assay was immunoSEQ multiplex PCR, and TCRdb's table has in-frame clones only and misses some. Clone size and V and J calls were adopted from that table, with D and trimming inferred from the DNA. The profile shows about 320,000 clones, 65% to 90% of them singletons. CDR1 and CDR2 (germline): MNHNY, SVGAGI (reference sequence). The junction had 3 bases not matched to a gene; V was cut back by 2 bases and J by 0 bases. The CDR3 has 15 residues. The receptor comes from a human donor in a cohort sampled during active COVID-19. The sequenced sample was peripheral blood. The V gene is TRBV6-6, the J gene TRBJ2-7, with TRBD2 identical over 8 bases. CDR3 residues: CASSYVAGSSYEQYF. CDR3 bases: TGTGCCAGCAGTTACGTAGCGGGGAGCTCCTACGAGCAGTACTTC.